The 11 T cell receptor beta chains in this list originate from one sample, sequenced in a study of vaccination and CD4 T cells after COVID-19 (dated by TCRdb to 2022 to 2024). The sample's treatment or condition label, decoded: approximately nine-day PBMC culture with coronavirus spike peptide pools or control peptides (ViraFEST assay). CD4+ T cells from unexposed donors were collected before the COVID-19 pandemic (2011-2018). The antigens these receptors bind are not known. The library relied on PCR. The sequencer listed for this sample is Illumina iSeq 100. DNA from cultured CD4+ T cells was subjected to TCR sequencing with the Oncomine TCR Beta short-read assay at the Johns Hopkins FTIC core. The public reads were reanalyzed by TCRdb: fastp trimming at Q25, MiXCR alignment, in-frame beta chains only. Entries are consolidated by CDR3 protein sequence, retaining the most common genes and DNA. Counted in this sample were about 6,800 distinct CDR3 sequences; approximately 60% of them appeared once. The ten largest account for about 25% of the sample.

Sample: CD4+ T cells from blood, cultured in vitro. All receptors come from a human donor in good health.

This clonotype turned up a few times. V gene TRBV12-3 or TRBV12-4 combines with J gene TRBJ2-5; 7 positions match TRBD2. The V gene end was trimmed by 6 bases and the J gene end by 5 bases; junction bases not matched to a gene: 6. The CDR3 extends over 13 amino acids. The CDR3 protein is CASRASGRETQYF. The CDR3 DNA reads TGTGCCAGCAGAGCTTCCGGGAGGGAGACCCAGTACTTC.

The V gene is TRBV3-1, the J gene TRBJ2-7; TRBD2 matches 8 bases. V lost 5 bases to trimming and J lost 12 bases; unmatched junction nucleotides: 15. This CDR3 is 14 amino acids long. Germline values: CDR1 LGHDT, CDR2 YNNKEL (reference sequence). The CDR3 sequence: CASSNNLGSGSAYF. Here the CDR3 DNA reads TGTGCCAGCAGCAACAATCTGGGGAGCGGGAGTGCGTACTTC.

The V gene is TRBV10-3, the J gene TRBJ2-1; 12 positions match TRBD2. This CDR3 spans 18 amino acids. V shed 3 bases, J shed 7 bases, and the junction held 13 bases outside the gene matches. Germline CDR1 ENHRY, CDR2 SYGVKD. CDR3 DNA: TGTGCCATCAGTGATTCCCTCGCTAGCGGGGGGGCCAAGAATGAGCAGTTCTTC. Its protein product is CAISDSLASGGAKNEQFF.

The V and J genes are TRBV19 and TRBJ2-3; tentative D call: TRBD1 (6 bases). The CDR3 is 12 amino acids. Germline CDR1 reads LNHDA; CDR2 reads SQIVND (reference sequence). V gave up 10 bases and J gave up 4 bases, with 12 bases separating them. In DNA, the CDR3 is TGTGCCACAGGGGCAGGGGCAGATACGCAGTATTTT. As protein: CATGAGADTQYF.

The V gene is TRBV19, the J gene TRBJ2-2; D is perhaps TRBD1 (5 bases). V dropped 4 bases and J dropped 1 base, with 10 bases sitting between them. This CDR3 spans 15 amino acids. In germline, CDR1 is LNHDA, CDR2 SQIVND (reference sequence). Here the CDR3 DNA reads TGTGCCAGTAGTAGCAGGGTTGGGAACACCGGGGAGCTGTTTTTT. This codes for CASSSRVGNTGELFF.

The rearrangement uses TRBV6-1 and TRBJ2-1; 9 nucleotides match TRBD1. V shed 5 bases and J 8 bases; nucleotides not matched to a gene: 10. From germline, CDR1 is MNHNS and CDR2 SASEGT. The CDR3 consists of 15 residues. The CDR3 nucleotides are TGTGCCAGCAGTATGTTCGGGACAGGGCTCGATGAGCAGTTCTTC. Its protein product is CASSMFGTGLDEQFF.

The J gene is TRBJ1-1, the V gene TRBV11-2; D not certain. This CDR3 comprises 13 residues. V dropped 5 bases and J dropped 1 base, with 8 bases sitting between them. Germline V gives CDR1 SGHAT, CDR2 FQNNGV. CDR3 bases: TGTGCCAGCAGCCTGCCGAAGAACACTGAAGCTTTCTTT. It specifies CASSLPKNTEAFF. Combining the CDR3 with reference TRBV11-2 and TRBJ1-1 gives the whole variable domain EAGVAQSPRYKIIEKRQSVAFWCNPISGHATLYWYQQILGQGPKLLIQFQNNGVVDDSQLPKDRFSAERLKGVDSTLKIQPAKLEDSAVYLCASSLPKNTEAFFGQGTRLTVV.

The chain combines TRBV29-1 with TRBJ2-2, with 7 positions matching TRBD1. After removal of 7 bases from V and 0 bases from J, the junction contained 2 bases not matched to a gene. Germline assignment: CDR1 SQVTM and CDR2 ANQGSEA. The CDR3 has 13 amino acids. The CDR3 loop is CSAGTANTGELFF. The CDR3 nucleotides read TGCAGCGCCGGGACAGCGAACACCGGGGAGCTGTTTTTT.

The V and J genes are TRBV7-9 and TRBJ1-4, with D perhaps matching TRBD1 (5 bases). V shed 4 bases and J shed 4 bases, with 10 bases lying between them. Germline loops: CDR1 SEHNR, CDR2 FQNEAQ (reference sequence). This CDR3 contains 14 residues. The CDR3 sequence is CASSSGTHNEKLFF. As DNA, the CDR3 is TGTGCCAGCAGCTCCGGGACCCATAATGAAAAACTGTTTTTT.

This clonotype occurred a few times. The chain carries TRBV20-1 and TRBJ1-2; D ambiguous. V dropped 4 bases and J dropped 8 bases, with 17 bases sitting between them. Germline V gene lookup returns CDR1 DFQATT and CDR2 SNEGSKA (reference sequence). CDR3 length: 13 residues. The CDR3 nucleotides read TGCAGTGCTATCGTAGCGAGCTTGAAGGGCTACACCTTC. Its translation: CSAIVASLKGYTF.

The CDR3 bases are TGTGCCAGCAGTGAACCGGGTCGACGACAGGGCTACACCTTC. Protein product: CASSEPGRRQGYTF. J is TRBJ1-2 and V is TRBV25-1, with D perhaps matching TRBD1 (5 bases). CDR3 length: 14 residues. Looked up from germline, CDR1 is MGHDK and CDR2 is SYGVNS. The ends were cut back, 2 bases at V and 8 bases at J, with 15 bases in the middle.